This T cell receptor beta chain was captured by sequencing in a study of post-analysis software for immune sequencing data (dated by TCRdb to 2013 to 2016). As for the study more broadly: Recorded disease courses included relapsing-remitting, secondary progressive and progressive-relapsing multiple sclerosis, with some patients lacking subtype annotation. A subset of samples was prepared in parallel using single-end sample barcoding, then pooled and co-amplified after Illumina adapter ligation. The patient repertoires were compared against about 10 previously published healthy control repertoires obtained from donors aged 6 to 25 years.

To demonstrate the VDJtools post-analysis software, TCR beta repertoires were profiled from the peripheral blood of 13 young patients with multiple sclerosis. Multiple sclerosis patients were children and adolescents aged about 6 to 17 years. The full study reports these points: Strong co-clustering of samples prepared in the same batch was shown by direct clustering with F measure, prompting a batch-effect correction. Compared with controls, multiple sclerosis patients had significantly lower normalized Chao1 diversity, a finding suggesting substantial peripheral T-cell clonal expansion. The control group was slightly older than the multiple sclerosis patient group.

Remarks on this clonotype: The specificity of this receptor is unknown. No base quality information exists; no much larger clone differs at one position.

The method was PCR. The run used an Illumina HiSeq 2500. To reduce PCR and sequencing biases, unique molecular identifiers were incorporated into the TCR beta cDNA libraries. Approximately 500,000 cDNA molecules were obtained per 1 to 10 million input T cells, so each molecule approximated one T cell. Patient libraries were prepared and sequenced with the same protocol used for the earlier healthy control dataset. Samples belonging to the same batch were prepared together, multiplexed and sequenced on a shared HiSeq lane. Per the original workflow: Raw barcoded reads were processed with MIGEC, and single-read molecular identifier groups were discarded before consensus assembly and CDR3 extraction. Clonotype tables were post-analysed with VDJtools, normalizing diversity by down-sampling all datasets to the smallest sample size. To correct batch-related cross-sample contamination, repertoire overlap clustering matched CDR3 amino acid sequences but not nucleotide sequences. The public reads were reprocessed in TCRdb via fastp at Q25 and MiXCR, keeping in-frame beta chains. Rows merge per CDR3 protein into single entries with the most common DNA and genes. TCRdb, not the original authors, processed these V and J calls. This sample is represented by around 440,000 distinct CDR3 sequences; approximately 46% of them were singletons. Around an eighth of the sample lies in the top ten.

The source material was blood. The receptor comes from a girl aged 5-17 years with multiple sclerosis.

The CDR3 region has the sequence CASSPGIRYEQYF. The DNA is as follows: TGTGCCAGCAGCCCAGGCATCCGTTACGAGCAGTACTTC. The rearranged segments are TRBV7-9 and TRBJ2-5, with the D gene call left open. The DNA end lines up better with TRBJ2-7; the J call may be wrong. The CDR3 covers 13 residues, taking in both the cysteine and the phenylalanine. Only CDR3 DNA remains: 39 bases, in frame from the first base. CDR1 and CDR2, per the germline V gene (reference sequence), are SEHNR and FQNEAQ.